The subject of this entry is one T cell receptor (beta chain). Its cognate antigen is unknown. This record belongs to a study of blood T cells in healthy people across ages. General observations from the study: The study found TCR beta diversity correlated strongly with naive T cell percentage.

Total RNA was isolated from each sample in quantities of at least 5.5 micrograms. Trimming took 0 bases from V and 6 from J, leaving 15 bases between them. CDR3 length: 16 amino acids. Germline assignment: CDR1 KGHSH and CDR2 LQKENI. Primers used in a second PCR of about 6 to 12 cycles were a sample-barcoded 5' primer and a J-beta primer mix. The template-switch adaptor was a 5' adaptor with 12 random nucleotides. It tagged each cDNA molecule. TCRdb reanalysed the 5' RACE reads using MiXCR and keeps one entry per CDR3 protein. This table holds roughly 2 million distinct CDR3 sequences, roughly 49% found once.

This chain joins TRBV18 and TRBJ2-1; D is perhaps TRBD1 (6 bases). This clonotype was obtained from a woman between 35 and 50 years old in good health. Source material: blood. CDR3 nucleotide sequence: TGTGCCAGCTCACCACCGAACTTCAGGGGTGGCAATGAGCAGTTCTTC. Translating gives CASSPPNFRGGNEQFF.